Shown below are 18 T cell receptor beta chains from a single sample sequenced in a study of blood T cells in healthy people across ages. For the second PCR, which ran for about 6 to 11 cycles, a sample-barcoded 5' primer and a J-beta primer mix were used. Using its own MiXCR run on the 5' RACE reads, TCRdb lists one record per CDR3 protein. Of 800,000 to 1,300,000 distinct CDR3 sequences listed, around 27% were seen once; the top ten hold around 0.75%. These data also formed part of another study, on T cells of mothers and their children.

Sequenced input: blood. The receptors come from a girl aged 2 to 10 in good health.

The gene calls are TRBV5-1 and TRBJ1-5, with a possible D match to TRBD1 (5 bases). The V end lost 0 bases, the J end lost 3 bases, and 13 bases lay between the germline ends. Germline V gene lookup returns CDR1 SGHRS and CDR2 YFSETQ. The CDR3 runs to 16 residues. This CDR3 reads CASSLAGGGLNQPQHF. The CDR3 nucleotides are TGCGCCAGCAGCTTGGCAGGCGGGGGTCTCAATCAGCCCCAGCATTTT.

In this sample, this clonotype turned up a few times. The chain employs TRBV15 and TRBJ2-5; the match to TRBD2 covers 7 bases. The ends lost 0 bases at V and 3 bases at J; junction bases unmatched: 7. The CDR3 is 16 residues long. Germline V CDR1 and CDR2: LNHNV, YYDKDF (reference sequence). Written as DNA, the CDR3 is TGTGCCACCAGCAGAGATTTAGAGGCGGGGGAAGAGACCCAGTACTTC. Residues: CATSRDLEAGEETQYF.

The rearrangement uses TRBV6-2 or TRBV6-3 and TRBJ2-7; 7 bases map to TRBD2. The CDR3 length is 13 residues. CDR1 MNHEY and CDR2 SVGEGT come from the germline V gene. Trimming removed 5 bases from V and 3 bases from J; junction bases left unmatched: 4. Here the CDR3 DNA reads TGTGCCAGCAGTCCCGGGGACTACTACGAGCAGTACTTC. This sequence encodes CASSPGDYYEQYF.

The chain carries TRBV7-9 and TRBJ2-5; TRBD1 matches at 8 bases. The CDR3 length is 14 residues. Germline CDR1 is SEHNR and CDR2 is FQNEAQ (reference sequence). V lost 5 bases to trimming and J lost 5 bases; unmatched junction nucleotides: 7. The CDR3 region has the DNA TGTGCCAGCAGCAATGACAGGGGCGACGAGACCCAGTACTTC. Protein: CASSNDRGDETQYF.

On this clonotype: In this CDR3 the conserved last residue, phenylalanine or tryptophan, is missing, so a read error is likely. The gene calls are TRBV5-1 and TRBJ2-7, with TRBD1 as a possible D gene (6 bases). Trimming removed 4 bases from V and 3 bases from J, with 14 bases in between. The CDR3 loop spans 14 amino acids. The V gene's germline CDR1 is SGHRS and CDR2 YFSETQ. CDR3: CASSTGTQDYEQYL. The CDR3 DNA sequence: TGCGCCAGCAGCACGGGGACACAGGACTACGAGCAGTACCTC.

This clonotype was recorded at least ten times. The chain couples TRBV5-1 to TRBJ2-1; D is unclear. The V end lost 0 bases, the J end lost 7 bases, and 8 bases lay between the germline ends. Germline CDR1 reads SGHRS; CDR2 reads YFSETQ. The length of the CDR3 is 13 residues. CDR3 sequence reads: CASSLEWINEQFF. DNA for the CDR3: TGCGCCAGCAGCTTGGAATGGATAAATGAGCAGTTCTTC.

This sequence joins TRBV5-6 and TRBJ2-7, with 8 bases lining up with TRBD1. V was pared by 0 bases and J by 2 bases, with 10 bases of the junction left unmatched. Per the germline V gene, CDR1 is SGHDT and CDR2 is YYEEEE. The CDR3 runs 17 residues. CDR3: CASSLEGWGQDPYEQYF. CDR3 bases: TGTGCCAGCAGCTTGGAGGGCTGGGGACAGGACCCCTACGAGCAGTACTTC.

This clonotype was seen a handful of times. The chain carries TRBV9 and TRBJ2-3; D gene ambiguous. V was trimmed by 2 bases and J by 6 bases, leaving 7 bases between them. CDR3 size: 12 residues. CDR1 SGDLS and CDR2 YYNGEE come from the germline V gene. CDR3 sequence reads: CASSVSRDTQYF. CDR3 coding DNA: TGTGCCAGCAGCGTCTCCAGGGATACGCAGTATTTT.

This clonotype was counted only a few times. The chain joins TRBV28 to TRBJ2-5; possibly TRBD2 for D (5 bases). The CDR3 runs to 14 residues. CDR1 MDHEN and CDR2 SYDVKM come from the germline V gene. V lost 7 bases and J 4 bases, leaving 16 bases between the germline ends. The CDR3 sequence: CASKLTSVIETQYF. CDR3 nucleotides: TGTGCCAGCAAACTAACTAGTGTCATAGAGACCCAGTACTTC.

The chain employs TRBV24-1 and TRBJ2-1; D is uncertain. CDR1 KGHDR and CDR2 SFDVKD come from the germline V gene. This CDR3 is built from 13 residues. V dropped 7 bases and J dropped 1 base, with 7 bases sitting between them. The CDR3 sequence: CATSTTSYNEQFF. The DNA for the CDR3 is TGTGCCACCAGCACTACTTCCTACAATGAGCAGTTCTTC.

In its sample, this clonotype was seen a few times. This chain links TRBV29-1 with TRBJ1-1; D call uncertain. Trimming stripped 5 bases from V and 1 base from J, with 11 bases between. The CDR3 runs to 13 residues. The germline V gene has CDR1 SQVTM and CDR2 ANQGSEA. The CDR3 DNA reads TGCAGCGTTAGTTTTGGCGCGAACACTGAAGCTTTCTTT. Protein product: CSVSFGANTEAFF.

Only one count was recorded for this clonotype. This chain joins TRBV5-6 and TRBJ2-3, with D uncertain. The CDR3 runs 14 residues. CDR1 SGHDT and CDR2 YYEEEE come from the germline V gene. The ends were cut back, 4 bases at V and 2 bases at J, with 11 bases in the middle. CDR3 bases: TGTGCCAGCAGCCCTTCCCAATTCACAGATACGCAGTATTTT. It yields the protein CASSPSQFTDTQYF.

The V gene is TRBV28, the J gene TRBJ2-7; 7 bases match TRBD2. With 2 bases clipped from V and 6 bases from J, the junction kept 4 bases outside the gene matches. CDR3 length: 13 amino acids. Germline V gene sequence: CDR1 MDHEN, CDR2 SYDVKM. CDR3 sequence reads: CASSLAGEGEQYF. CDR3 in DNA: TGTGCCAGCAGTTTAGCGGGAGAGGGCGAGCAGTACTTC.

This clonotype has a handful of counts. The genes are TRBV4-3 and TRBJ2-1; possibly TRBD2 for D (6 bases). Trimming removed 1 base at V and 4 bases at J, with 11 bases between. The CDR3 loop spans 15 amino acids. From germline, CDR1 is LGHNA and CDR2 YSLEER. CDR3 amino acids: CASSQAAGGYNEQFF. CDR3 coding DNA: TGCGCCAGCAGCCAAGCAGCTGGAGGGTACAATGAGCAGTTCTTC.

Regarding this clonotype: One end of the junction varies from germline; a read error may be responsible. The chain employs TRBV7-2 and TRBJ2-3, with 9 positions matching TRBD2. Germline loops: CDR1 SGHTA, CDR2 FQGNSA. CDR3 length: 16 amino acids. The CDR3 region is CASSPSAPSGADTPYF. In nucleotides, the CDR3 is TGTGCCAGCAGCCCTAGTGCCCCTAGCGGGGCAGATACGCCGTATTTT.

This clonotype came up a few times. The chain carries TRBV6-2 or TRBV6-3 and TRBJ2-5; the match to TRBD1 covers 8 bases. The J call may be incorrect, as the DNA end agrees better with TRBJ2-1. The CDR3 is made up of 13 amino acids. Germline V gives CDR1 MNHEY, CDR2 SVGEGT. The CDR3 region is CASRRQGNNEQFF. The DNA for the CDR3 is TGTGCCAGCAGGCGACAGGGGAACAATGAGCAGTTCTTC.

Only a few counts were recorded for this clonotype. This chain joins TRBV5-6 and TRBJ1-2, with D possibly matching TRBD1 (6 bases). Trimming took 6 bases from V and 7 from J, leaving 16 bases between them. This CDR3 region has 13 residues. Germline V CDR1 and CDR2: SGHDT, YYEEEE. The CDR3 here is CASNSRTASGYTF. Here the CDR3 DNA reads TGTGCCAGCAACTCACGGACAGCCTCTGGCTACACCTTC.

The chain carries TRBV9 and TRBJ2-1; 11 bases map to TRBD2. The germline gives CDR1 SGDLS, CDR2 YYNGEE. The J segment lost 7 bases and the V segment lost 0 bases, leaving 3 bases of the junction unmatched. CDR3 length: 15 amino acids. The CDR3 bases are TGTGCCAGCAGCGTAGAAGGGACTAGCGGAAATGAGCAGTTCTTC. The encoded protein is CASSVEGTSGNEQFF.